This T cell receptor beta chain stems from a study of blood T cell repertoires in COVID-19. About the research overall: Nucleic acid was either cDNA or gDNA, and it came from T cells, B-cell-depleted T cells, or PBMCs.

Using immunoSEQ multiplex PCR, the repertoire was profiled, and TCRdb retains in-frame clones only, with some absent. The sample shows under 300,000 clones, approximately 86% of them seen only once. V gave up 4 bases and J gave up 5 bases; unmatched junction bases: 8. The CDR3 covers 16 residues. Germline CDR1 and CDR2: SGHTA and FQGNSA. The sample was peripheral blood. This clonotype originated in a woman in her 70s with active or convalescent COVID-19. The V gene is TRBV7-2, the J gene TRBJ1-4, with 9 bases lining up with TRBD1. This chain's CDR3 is CASSWKGTGLNEKLFF. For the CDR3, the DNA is TGTGCCAGCAGCTGGAAGGGGACAGGGTTAAATGAAAAACTGTTTTTT.